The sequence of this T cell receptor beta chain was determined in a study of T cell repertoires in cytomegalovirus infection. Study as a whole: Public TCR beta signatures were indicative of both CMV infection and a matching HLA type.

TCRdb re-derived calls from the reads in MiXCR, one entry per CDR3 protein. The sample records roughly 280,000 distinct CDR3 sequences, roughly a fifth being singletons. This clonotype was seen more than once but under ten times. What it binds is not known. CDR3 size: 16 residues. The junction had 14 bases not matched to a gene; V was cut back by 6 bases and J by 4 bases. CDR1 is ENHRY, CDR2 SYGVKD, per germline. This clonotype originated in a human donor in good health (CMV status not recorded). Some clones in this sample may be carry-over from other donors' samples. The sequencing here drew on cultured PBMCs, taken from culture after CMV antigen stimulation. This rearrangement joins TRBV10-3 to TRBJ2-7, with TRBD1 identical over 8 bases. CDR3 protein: CAISGGTGLNLYEQYF. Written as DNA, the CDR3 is TGTGCCATCAGCGGCGGGACAGGTCTGAATTTGTACGAGCAGTACTTC.